A single sample is the source of the 2 T cell receptor beta chains below, sequenced in a study of blood T cells in healthy people across ages. PCR was performed a second time for roughly 7 to 12 cycles using a sample-barcoded 5' primer and a J-beta primer mix. TCRdb redid the calling of the 5' RACE reads with MiXCR, one entry per CDR3 protein. The data contain 800,000 to 950,000 distinct CDR3 sequences, roughly 29% of them singletons. The same data also contributed to another study, on T cells of mothers and their children.

What was sequenced was blood. These receptors came from a middle-aged woman in good health.

The V and J genes are TRBV10-3 and TRBJ1-3, with 8 bases matching TRBD1. Per the germline V gene, CDR1 is ENHRY and CDR2 is SYGVKD. V dropped 4 bases and J dropped 3; count of bases not matched to a gene: 2. CDR3 size: 14 residues. The CDR3 DNA is TGTGCCATCAGTGGGACAGGGATTGGAAACACCATATATTTT. Translated, it gives CAISGTGIGNTIYF.

This clonotype was picked up many times. The gene calls are TRBV25-1 and TRBJ1-4; unclear D gene. Germline V CDR1 and CDR2: MGHDK, SYGVNS. The CDR3 is 14 residues long. V was trimmed by 3 bases and J by 5 bases, leaving 10 bases between them. CDR3 residues: CASSDQALNEKLFF. The CDR3 region has the DNA TGTGCCAGCAGTGATCAGGCCTTAAATGAAAAACTGTTTTTT.